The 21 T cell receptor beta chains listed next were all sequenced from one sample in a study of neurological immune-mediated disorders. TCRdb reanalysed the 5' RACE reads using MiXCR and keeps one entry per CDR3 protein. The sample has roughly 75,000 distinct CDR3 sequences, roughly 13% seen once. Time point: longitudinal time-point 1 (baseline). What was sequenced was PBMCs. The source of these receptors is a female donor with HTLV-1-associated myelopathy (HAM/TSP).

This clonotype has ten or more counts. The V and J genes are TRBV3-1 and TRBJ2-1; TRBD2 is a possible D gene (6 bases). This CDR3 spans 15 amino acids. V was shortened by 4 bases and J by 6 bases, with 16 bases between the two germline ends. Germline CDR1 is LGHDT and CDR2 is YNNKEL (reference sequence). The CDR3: CASSRTGLTLNEQFF. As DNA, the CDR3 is TGTGCCAGCAGCCGGACGGGACTTACCCTCAATGAGCAGTTCTTC.

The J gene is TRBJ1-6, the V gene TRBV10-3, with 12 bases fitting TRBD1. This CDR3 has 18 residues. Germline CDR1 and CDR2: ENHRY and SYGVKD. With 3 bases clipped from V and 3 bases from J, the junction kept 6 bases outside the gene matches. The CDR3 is CAISELGTGGSYNSPLHF. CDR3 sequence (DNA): TGTGCCATCAGTGAATTGGGGACAGGGGGCAGCTATAATTCACCCCTCCACTTT.

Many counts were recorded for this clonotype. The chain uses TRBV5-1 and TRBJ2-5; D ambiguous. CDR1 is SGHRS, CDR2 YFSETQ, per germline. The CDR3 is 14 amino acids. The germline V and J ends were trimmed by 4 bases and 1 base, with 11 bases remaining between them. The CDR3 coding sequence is TGCGCCAGCAGCCCGTCTTGGAGCCAAGAGACCCAGTACTTC. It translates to CASSPSWSQETQYF.

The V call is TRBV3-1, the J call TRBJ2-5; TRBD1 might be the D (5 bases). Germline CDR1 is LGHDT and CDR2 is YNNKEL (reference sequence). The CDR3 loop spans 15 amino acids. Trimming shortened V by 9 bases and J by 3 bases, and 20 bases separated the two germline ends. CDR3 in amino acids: CARSSFYQGEETQYF. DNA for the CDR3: TGTGCCAGGAGCTCCTTCTACCAGGGTGAAGAGACCCAGTACTTC.

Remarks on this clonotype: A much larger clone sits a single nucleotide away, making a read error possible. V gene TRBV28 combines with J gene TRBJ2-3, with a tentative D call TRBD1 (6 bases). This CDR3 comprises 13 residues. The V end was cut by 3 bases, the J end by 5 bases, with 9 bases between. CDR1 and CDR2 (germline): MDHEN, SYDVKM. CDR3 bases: TGTGCCAGCAGTTTCACAGGGAAAGATACGCAGTATTTT. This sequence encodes CASSFTGKDTQYF.

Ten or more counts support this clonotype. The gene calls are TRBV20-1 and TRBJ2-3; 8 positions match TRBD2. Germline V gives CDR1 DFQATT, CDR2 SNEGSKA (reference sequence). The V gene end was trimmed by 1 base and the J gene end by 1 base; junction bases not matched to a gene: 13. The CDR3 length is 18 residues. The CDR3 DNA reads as TGCAGTGCTAGAGCGAACCGGGGGGGTAAGGCAGGCACAGATACGCAGTATTTT. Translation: CSARANRGGKAGTDTQYF.

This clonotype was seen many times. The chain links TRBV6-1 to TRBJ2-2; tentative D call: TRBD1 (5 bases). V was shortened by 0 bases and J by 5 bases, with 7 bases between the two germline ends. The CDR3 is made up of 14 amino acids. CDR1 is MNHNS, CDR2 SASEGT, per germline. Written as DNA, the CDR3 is TGTGCCAGCAGTGAAGCTCAGGGAACCGGGGAGCTGTTTTTT. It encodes CASSEAQGTGELFF.

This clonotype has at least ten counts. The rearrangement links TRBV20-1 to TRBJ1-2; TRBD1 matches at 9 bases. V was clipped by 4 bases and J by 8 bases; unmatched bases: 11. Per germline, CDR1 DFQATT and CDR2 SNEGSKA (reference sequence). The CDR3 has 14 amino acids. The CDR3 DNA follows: TGCAGTGCTATCCGGGACAGGGAAATCGGCGGCTACACCTTC. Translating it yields CSAIRDREIGGYTF.

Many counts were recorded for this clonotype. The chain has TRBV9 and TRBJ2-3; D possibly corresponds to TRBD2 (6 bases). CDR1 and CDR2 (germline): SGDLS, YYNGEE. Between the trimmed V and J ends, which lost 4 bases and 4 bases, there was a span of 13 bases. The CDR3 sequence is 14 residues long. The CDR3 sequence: CASSLRAGPDTQYF. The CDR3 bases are TGTGCCAGCAGCCTCCGGGCGGGGCCAGATACGCAGTATTTT.

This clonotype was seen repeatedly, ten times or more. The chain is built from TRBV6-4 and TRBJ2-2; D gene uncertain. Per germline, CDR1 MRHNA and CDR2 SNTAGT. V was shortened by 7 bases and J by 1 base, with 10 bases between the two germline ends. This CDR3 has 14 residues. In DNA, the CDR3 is TGTGCCAGCACCCCGACGGGGAACACCGGGGAGCTGTTTTTT. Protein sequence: CASTPTGNTGELFF.

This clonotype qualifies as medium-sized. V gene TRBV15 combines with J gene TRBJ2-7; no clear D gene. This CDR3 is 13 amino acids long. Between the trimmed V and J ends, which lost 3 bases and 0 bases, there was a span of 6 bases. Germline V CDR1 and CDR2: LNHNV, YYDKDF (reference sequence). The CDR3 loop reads CATSRDSSYEQYF. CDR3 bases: TGTGCCACCAGCAGGGATAGCTCCTACGAGCAGTACTTC.

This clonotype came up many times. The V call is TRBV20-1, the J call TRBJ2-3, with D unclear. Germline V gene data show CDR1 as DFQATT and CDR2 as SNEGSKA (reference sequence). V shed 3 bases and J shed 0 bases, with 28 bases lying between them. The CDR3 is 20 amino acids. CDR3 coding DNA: TGCAGTGCTAGTTTGGATAAGAGAGACCGCATCCATCCTAGCACAGATACGCAGTATTTT. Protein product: CSASLDKRDRIHPSTDTQYF.

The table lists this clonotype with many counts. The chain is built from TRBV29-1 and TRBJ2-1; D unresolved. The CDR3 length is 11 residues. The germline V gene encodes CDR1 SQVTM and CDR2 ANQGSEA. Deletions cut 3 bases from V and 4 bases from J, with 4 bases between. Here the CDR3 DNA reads TGCAGCGTTGACGGATACAATGAGCAGTTCTTC. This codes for CSVDGYNEQFF.

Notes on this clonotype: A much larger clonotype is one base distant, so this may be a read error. The CDR3 is CASSPGAGLSGEQYF. As DNA, the CDR3 is TGTGCCAGCAGCCCTGGGGCAGGACTTTCGGGCGAGCAGTACTTC. The V and J genes are TRBV5-5 and TRBJ2-7; perhaps D is TRBD1 or TRBD2 (5 bases each). Germline CDR1 is SGHKS and CDR2 is YYEKEE (reference sequence). With 4 bases removed from V and 6 bases from J, the gap between germline ends came to 20 bases. The CDR3 is made up of 15 amino acids.

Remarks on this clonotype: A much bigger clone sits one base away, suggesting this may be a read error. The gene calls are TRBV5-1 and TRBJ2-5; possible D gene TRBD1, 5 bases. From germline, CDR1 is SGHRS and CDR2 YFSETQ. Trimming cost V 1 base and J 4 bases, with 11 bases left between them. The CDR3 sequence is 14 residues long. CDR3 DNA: TGCGCCAGCAGCTTGCAACAGGCTGGAGAGACCCAGTACTTC. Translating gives CASSLQQAGETQYF. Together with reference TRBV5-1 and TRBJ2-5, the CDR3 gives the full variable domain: KAGVTQTPRYLIKTRGQQVTLSCSPISGHRSVSWYQQTPGQGLQFLFEYFSETQRNKGNFPGRFSGRQFSNSRSEMNVSTLELGDSALYLCASSLQQAGETQYFGPGTRLLVL.

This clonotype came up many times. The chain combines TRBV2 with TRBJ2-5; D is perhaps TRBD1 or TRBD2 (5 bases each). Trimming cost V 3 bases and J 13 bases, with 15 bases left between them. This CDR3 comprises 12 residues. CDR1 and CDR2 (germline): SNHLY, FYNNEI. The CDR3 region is CASSDAPGPGYF. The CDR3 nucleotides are TGTGCCAGCAGTGACGCTCCGGGACCCGGGTACTTC.

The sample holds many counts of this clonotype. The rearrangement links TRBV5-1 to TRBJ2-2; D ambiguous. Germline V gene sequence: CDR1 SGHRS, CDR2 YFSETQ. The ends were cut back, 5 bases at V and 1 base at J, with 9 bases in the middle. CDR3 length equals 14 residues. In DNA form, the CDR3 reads TGCGCCAGCAGTTCAAAGGGGAACACCGGGGAGCTGTTTTTT. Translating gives CASSSKGNTGELFF. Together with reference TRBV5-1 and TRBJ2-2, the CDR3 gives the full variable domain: KAGVTQTPRYLIKTRGQQVTLSCSPISGHRSVSWYQQTPGQGLQFLFEYFSETQRNKGNFPGRFSGRQFSNSRSEMNVSTLELGDSALYLCASSSKGNTGELFFGEGSRLTVL.

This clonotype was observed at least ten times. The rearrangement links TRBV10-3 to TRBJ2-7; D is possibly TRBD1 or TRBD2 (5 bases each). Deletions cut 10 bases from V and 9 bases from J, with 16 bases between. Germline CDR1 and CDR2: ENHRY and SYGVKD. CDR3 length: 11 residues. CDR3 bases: TGTGCCACCACTGGAGGTAGGGGGCAGTACTTC. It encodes CATTGGRGQYF.

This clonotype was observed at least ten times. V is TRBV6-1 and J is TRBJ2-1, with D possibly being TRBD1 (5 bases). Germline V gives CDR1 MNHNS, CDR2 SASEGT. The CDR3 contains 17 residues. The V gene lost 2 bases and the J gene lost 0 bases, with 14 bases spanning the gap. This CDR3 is CASSEIPGAISYNEQFF. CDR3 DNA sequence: TGTGCCAGCAGTGAAATTCCTGGGGCAATCTCCTACAATGAGCAGTTCTTC.

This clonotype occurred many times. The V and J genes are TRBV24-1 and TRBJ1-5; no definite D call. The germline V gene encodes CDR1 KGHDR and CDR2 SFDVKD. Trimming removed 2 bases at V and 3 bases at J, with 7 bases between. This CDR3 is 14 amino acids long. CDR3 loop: CATSDSRFNQPQHF. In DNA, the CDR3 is TGTGCCACCAGTGATTCCAGGTTCAATCAGCCCCAGCATTTT.

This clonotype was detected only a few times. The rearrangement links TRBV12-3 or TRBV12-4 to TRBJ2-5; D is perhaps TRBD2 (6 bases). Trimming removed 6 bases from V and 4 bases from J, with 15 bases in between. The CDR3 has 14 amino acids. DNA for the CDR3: TGTGCCAGCAGGTCGCGGGGTTCGGCAGAGACCCAGTACTTC. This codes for CASRSRGSAETQYF.